The 27 T cell receptor beta chains presented below share a single source sample, sequenced in a study of beta chain features in type 1 diabetes. Of the isolated RNA, all was reverse transcribed, and so the sequenced material was expressed TCRB transcripts. Only in-frame clones appear in the TCRdb table, and some are missing; sequencing was by immunoSEQ multiplex PCR. The sample shows 900,000 or so clones, 17% of them seen only once. Sequenced: naive CD4+ T cells from blood. The receptor source for this set is a woman aged 18 to 35 in good health.

This clone was observed a handful of times. V gene TRBV14 combines with J gene TRBJ2-7; perhaps TRBD2 as D (5 bases). Germline V gene sequence: CDR1 SGHDN, CDR2 FVKESK. This CDR3 is 13 amino acids long. V was trimmed by 2 bases and J by 8 bases, leaving 13 bases between them. Written as DNA, the CDR3 is TGTGCCAGCAGCCAATCTAGGGCGGGTAAGCAGTACTTC. Its translation is CASSQSRAGKQYF.

In its sample, this clone was seen a few times. Other nucleotide sequences in the sample specify the same CDR3. This chain joins TRBV28 and TRBJ2-7; D not resolved. The CDR3 loop spans 12 amino acids. CDR1 MDHEN and CDR2 SYDVKM come from the germline V gene. Trimming removed 2 bases at V and 3 bases at J, with 5 bases between. The CDR3 region is CASSLTRYEQYF. Written as DNA, the CDR3 is TGTGCCAGCAGTTTAACCCGCTACGAGCAGTACTTC. The full variable domain, its missing parts supplied by reference TRBV28 and TRBJ2-7, is DVKVTQSSRYLVKRTGEKVFLECVQDMDHENMFWYRQDPGLGLRLIYFSYDVKMKEKGDIPEGYSVSREKKERFSLILESASTNQTSMYLCASSLTRYEQYFGPGTRLTVT.

Only a few counts were recorded for this clone. J is TRBJ2-1 and V is TRBV27; weak D call: TRBD1 (6 bases). The CDR3 extends over 13 amino acids. V was cut by 5 bases and J by 14 bases, with 19 bases left in between. Germline lookup yields CDR1 MNHEY and CDR2 SMNVEV (reference sequence). The DNA of the CDR3 is TGTGCCAGCAGTCTACAGGGTATAGGTGGAAAGTTCTTC. Translation: CASSLQGIGGKFF.

V usage is TRBV4-1 and J usage is TRBJ1-2; D is ambiguous. The CDR3 runs to 16 residues. The ends were cut back, 2 bases at V and 3 bases at J, with 16 bases in the middle. Germline lookup yields CDR1 MGHRA and CDR2 YSYEKL. CDR3 sequence reads: CASSQKGLNTDYGYTF. As DNA, the CDR3 is TGCGCCAGCAGCCAAAAAGGACTAAATACGGACTATGGCTACACCTTC.

The gene calls are TRBV28 and TRBJ2-3, with 9 bases lining up with TRBD1. The CDR3 runs 17 residues. The ends lost 6 bases at V and 4 bases at J; junction bases unmatched: 14. The germline CDR1 and CDR2 sequences are MDHEN and SYDVKM. The CDR3: CASRPELGTGWSDTQYF. The CDR3 coding sequence is TGTGCCAGCAGACCCGAACTCGGGACAGGGTGGTCAGATACGCAGTATTTT.

V is TRBV5-1 and J is TRBJ2-5; 8 bases map to TRBD2. J was trimmed by 4 bases and V by 1 base; bases with no gene match: 9. The CDR3 length is 16 residues. Per the germline V gene, CDR1 is SGHRS and CDR2 is YFSETQ. CDR3 amino acids: CASSLLPSGSAETQYF. In DNA form, the CDR3 reads TGCGCCAGCAGCTTGTTACCGAGCGGGAGTGCAGAGACCCAGTACTTC.

This clone was detected only a few times. V and J are TRBV16 and TRBJ1-5, with a tentative D call TRBD1 (5 bases). The germline gives CDR1 KGHSY, CDR2 FQNENV. The CDR3 extends over 16 amino acids. V dropped 0 bases and J dropped 6 bases, with 15 bases sitting between them. The CDR3 here is CASSQSGRVLIQPQHF. In DNA form, the CDR3 reads TGTGCCAGCAGCCAATCCGGCAGGGTATTAATTCAGCCCCAGCATTTT.

This clone has more than one count but fewer than ten. This chain joins TRBV19 and TRBJ1-2; D is unresolved. Germline loops: CDR1 LNHDA, CDR2 SQIVND (reference sequence). The CDR3 runs 15 residues. The V end lost 3 bases, the J end lost 4 bases, and 15 bases lay between the germline ends. CDR3 DNA sequence: TGTGCCAGTAGTATTTCGGGCGTACAGTCCTATGGCTACACCTTC. It is translated as CASSISGVQSYGYTF.

This sequence joins TRBV6-6 and TRBJ2-5, with D possibly being TRBD1 (5 bases). This CDR3 contains 16 residues. Between the trimmed V and J ends, which lost 0 bases and 4 bases, there was a span of 15 bases. CDR1 is MNHNY, CDR2 SVGAGI, per germline (reference sequence). The CDR3 nucleotides are TGTGCCAGCAGTTACTCGATCAGGGCTAGGGGAGAGACCCAGTACTTC. Its protein is CASSYSIRARGETQYF.

The J gene is TRBJ1-1, the V gene TRBV6-1, with D possibly matching TRBD1 (6 bases). Germline loops: CDR1 MNHNS, CDR2 SASEGT. V was cut by 9 bases and J by 7 bases, with 12 bases left in between. The CDR3 is 11 residues long. CDR3 protein: CARKWTDEAFF. In DNA form, the CDR3 reads TGTGCCAGAAAGTGGACAGATGAAGCTTTCTTT.

This sequence joins TRBV7-2 and TRBJ2-1, with TRBD2 identical over 11 bases. The CDR3 is 18 amino acids. Per germline, CDR1 SGHTA and CDR2 FQGNSA. Trimming took 5 bases from V and 2 from J; bases not matched to a gene: 11. CDR3 coding DNA: TGTGCCAGCAGCGCCCGGACTAGCGGGTCAAAAGCCTACAATGAGCAGTTCTTC. This encodes CASSARTSGSKAYNEQFF.

Only a few counts were recorded for this clone. The V and J genes are TRBV21-1 and TRBJ2-7; the DNA was not compared with TRBD1, the D call given in the table. TRBV21-1 is assigned pseudogene status. This CDR3 region has 16 residues. The CDR3 DNA sequence: TGTGCCAGCAGCAAAACGGGGACACACAGTTCCTACGAGCAGTACTTC. This encodes CASSKTGTHSSYEQYF.

This clone was recorded many times. The chain links TRBV10-3 to TRBJ2-1; D not certain. The CDR3 runs to 11 residues. CDR1 is ENHRY, CDR2 SYGVKD, per germline. V was shortened by 5 bases and J by 9 bases, with 8 bases between the two germline ends. CDR3 DNA sequence: TGTGCCATCAGTATGGACGGTGAGCAGTTCTTC. Its translation is CAISMDGEQFF.

This clone was recorded a few times. The chain has TRBV27 and TRBJ1-4; 8 bases fit TRBD1. Unmatched junction bases numbered 18, after V lost 6 bases and J lost 6 bases. Per the germline V gene, CDR1 is MNHEY and CDR2 is SMNVEV (reference sequence). This CDR3 is built from 18 residues. The CDR3 sequence: CASSPYRSPGTGHEKLFF. CDR3 in DNA: TGTGCCAGCAGCCCCTACCGGTCCCCCGGGACAGGCCATGAAAAACTGTTTTTT.

The gene calls are TRBV4-3 and TRBJ2-3, with 8 bases matching TRBD1. The CDR3 has 18 residues. CDR1 is LGHNA and CDR2 is YSLEER in the germline V gene. V shed 1 base, J shed 7 bases, and the junction held 16 bases outside the gene matches. The CDR3 coding sequence is TGCGCCAGCAGCCAAGCGCAGCGCGCAGGGGGCGCGGTAAATACGCAGTATTTT. Its translation: CASSQAQRAGGAVNTQYF.

The chain is built from TRBV7-9 and TRBJ2-7; D gene ambiguous. CDR1 is SEHNR and CDR2 is FQNEAQ in the germline V gene (reference sequence). Trimming shortened V by 5 bases and J by 2 bases, and 13 bases separated the two germline ends. This CDR3 is 14 amino acids long. The DNA of the CDR3 is TGTGCCAGCAGCCCCCGGACGGTTCCCTACGAGCAGTACTTC. It codes for CASSPRTVPYEQYF.

The chain employs TRBV10-3 and TRBJ2-1; no clear D gene. V shed 6 bases and J shed 7 bases, with 7 bases lying between them. Germline V gene data show CDR1 as ENHRY and CDR2 as SYGVKD. The CDR3 covers 11 residues. The CDR3 DNA reads as TGTGCCATCAGAGAGATGAATGAGCAGTTCTTC. Residues: CAIREMNEQFF.

This rearrangement joins TRBV2 to TRBJ2-5; 8 nucleotides agree with TRBD2. The CDR3 extends over 15 amino acids. The V gene's germline CDR1 is SNHLY and CDR2 FYNNEI. V dropped 8 bases and J dropped 11; count of bases not matched to a gene: 19. The CDR3 sequence: CASESGTSRISEQYF. The CDR3 nucleotides read TGTGCCAGCGAGTCCGGGACTAGTCGGATTTCGGAGCAGTACTTC.

The rearrangement joins TRBV5-6 to TRBJ2-3; D remains ambiguous. Germline CDR1 and CDR2: SGHDT and YYEEEE. V gave up 4 bases and J gave up 3 bases, with 3 bases separating them. The CDR3 consists of 11 residues. The CDR3 loop is CASSMTDTQYF. The CDR3 nucleotides read TGTGCCAGCAGCATGACAGATACGCAGTATTTT.

This clone was observed a few times. CDR3 bases: TGTGCCAGCAGTGCAAAGGGGGGGGTTGGGACCCAGTACTTC. Its translation is CASSAKGGVGTQYF. The rearrangement joins TRBV25-1 to TRBJ2-5; tentative D call: TRBD2 (7 bases). Trimming removed 4 bases at V and 7 bases at J, with 16 bases between. There are 14 residues in the CDR3. CDR1 is MGHDK and CDR2 is SYGVNS in the germline V gene.

The CDR3, as DNA: TGTGCCAGCAGCGCGTGGGGACTAGCGGGAGCCTCTAGTGAGCAGTTCTTC. Its protein product is CASSAWGLAGASSEQFF. This rearrangement joins TRBV9 to TRBJ2-1, with 14 bases fitting TRBD2. Germline CDR1 and CDR2: SGDLS and YYNGEE. The CDR3 extends over 17 amino acids. V was clipped by 3 bases and J by 9 bases; unmatched bases: 11.

The chain recombines TRBV6-6 with TRBJ2-7, with 8 bases aligning to TRBD1. The germline gives CDR1 MNHNY, CDR2 SVGAGI (reference sequence). This CDR3 region has 12 residues. The CDR3 sequence is CAISESRTGWEV. The DNA of the CDR3 is TGTGCCATCAGTGAGTCAAGGACAGGGTGGGAAGTC.

This clone was counted between two and nine times. This chain's CDR3 is CASSARGLGGIQYF. DNA for the CDR3: TGTGCCAGCAGCGCCCGGGGTCTAGGCGGCATTCAGTACTTC. The V gene is TRBV9, the J gene TRBJ2-4, with a possible D match to TRBD2 (5 bases). Germline-derived CDR1 and CDR2 are SGDLS and YYNGEE. V gave up 3 bases and J gave up 9 bases, with 16 bases separating them. This CDR3 spans 14 amino acids.

The chain recombines TRBV15 with TRBJ2-1, with 8 nucleotides matching TRBD1. The V gene's germline CDR1 is LNHNV and CDR2 YYDKDF (reference sequence). Unmatched junction bases numbered 5, after V lost 2 bases and J lost 11 bases. The CDR3 consists of 13 residues. Here the CDR3 DNA reads TGTGCCACCAGCAGAACGGACAGGGCAAAGCAGTTCTTC. This translates into CATSRTDRAKQFF.

This clone was detected a few times. The chain joins TRBV11-1 to TRBJ2-7; 8 nucleotides agree with TRBD2. The CDR3 extends over 15 amino acids. Germline CDR1 reads SGHAT; CDR2 reads FQDESV (reference sequence). Losses at the gene ends were 2 bases for V and 3 bases for J; bases not matched to a gene: 6. The CDR3 spells CASSLSSGSLYEQYF. DNA for the CDR3: TGTGCCAGCAGCTTAAGCAGCGGGAGCCTCTACGAGCAGTACTTC.

In this sample, this clone turned up a few times. DNA for the CDR3: TGTGCCAGCAGCTTAGTTTTCAGTAGCAATCAGCCCCAGCATTTT. The encoded protein is CASSLVFSSNQPQHF. The chain is built from TRBV7-8 and TRBJ1-5, with D unresolved. CDR1 is SGHVS and CDR2 is FQNEAQ in the germline V gene. V shed 1 base and J shed 0 bases, with 7 bases lying between them. The CDR3 extends over 15 amino acids.

The J gene is TRBJ2-5, the V gene TRBV9; D is uncertain. This CDR3 contains 12 residues. V was shortened by 3 bases and J by 0 bases, with 3 bases between the two germline ends. Germline lookup yields CDR1 SGDLS and CDR2 YYNGEE. CDR3 sequence reads: CASSENQETQYF. The DNA of the CDR3 is TGTGCCAGCAGCGAAAACCAAGAGACCCAGTACTTC.